The 27 T cell receptor beta chains in this list originate from one sample, sequenced in a study of shared clonotypes between healthy human individuals. The data were produced by immunoSEQ multiplex PCR, yet TCRdb's version contains in-frame clones alone and is incomplete. The sample lists about 480,000 clones, around 74% seen once, with 10% to 15% in the top ten. Sequencing was performed on PBMCs. All receptors come from a woman aged 40 to 50 in good health. Some clones in this sample may be carry-over from other donors' samples.

The chain combines TRBV28 with TRBJ1-2; 8 bases map to TRBD1. This CDR3 comprises 17 residues. Germline V CDR1 and CDR2: MDHEN, SYDVKM. Germline trimming cut 5 bases from V and 7 bases from J; bases unmatched to any gene: 18. The CDR3 is CASSQWYYTDRVSGYTF. For the CDR3, the DNA is TGTGCCAGCAGTCAATGGTACTATACGGACAGGGTCTCTGGCTACACCTTC.

The CDR3 nucleotides are TGTGCCAGCTCACAAACCTTTAACACTGAAGCTTTCTTT. Amino acid sequence: CASSQTFNTEAFF. This sequence joins TRBV18 and TRBJ1-1; D is unresolved. Germline values: CDR1 KGHSH, CDR2 LQKENI. V lost 4 bases to trimming and J lost 2 bases, with 8 bases between them. The CDR3 sequence is 13 residues long.

J is TRBJ2-1 and V is TRBV19; no clear D. The CDR3 sequence is 16 residues long. Trimming stripped 0 bases from V and 1 base from J, with 10 bases between. Germline CDR1 LNHDA, CDR2 SQIVND (reference sequence). The CDR3 region is CASSIEARMSYNEQFF. DNA of the CDR3: TGTGCCAGTAGTATAGAGGCTAGAATGTCCTACAATGAGCAGTTCTTC.

The rearrangement uses TRBV9 and TRBJ2-1; no reliable D call. This CDR3 spans 14 amino acids. The V gene lost 5 bases and the J gene lost 0 bases, with 9 bases spanning the gap. CDR1 is SGDLS, CDR2 YYNGEE, per germline. Here the CDR3 reads CASSQRDSYNEQFF. The DNA of the CDR3 is TGTGCCAGCAGTCAGCGAGACTCCTACAATGAGCAGTTCTTC.

V is TRBV10-2 and J is TRBJ1-2; a weak D match, TRBD1 (6 bases). The CDR3 spans 13 residues. The ends were cut back, 5 bases at V and 2 bases at J, with 9 bases in the middle. The V gene's germline CDR1 is WSHSY and CDR2 SAAADI. The CDR3: CASSYRENYGYTF. CDR3 DNA: TGCGCCAGCAGTTACAGGGAAAACTATGGCTACACCTTC.

This rearrangement joins TRBV11-3 to TRBJ2-7; D is possibly TRBD1 (5 bases). The V end was cut by 6 bases, the J end by 3 bases, with 12 bases between. Germline values: CDR1 SGHNT, CDR2 YENEEA. The CDR3 consists of 13 residues. The CDR3, as DNA: TGTGCCAGCAGTTCCCGACAGATCTACGAGCAGTACTTC. Its protein product is CASSSRQIYEQYF.

The rearrangement uses TRBV6-6 and TRBJ2-1; weak D call: TRBD1 (6 bases). Germline V gives CDR1 MNHNY, CDR2 SVGAGI (reference sequence). Trimming pared 8 bases from V and 3 bases from J, leaving 20 bases between. This CDR3 is 16 amino acids long. The DNA for the CDR3 is TGTGCCAGCGAAGACCTTGGGGGCTGGAGCTACAATGAGCAGTTCTTC. This codes for CASEDLGGWSYNEQFF.

This rearrangement joins TRBV27 to TRBJ2-1; TRBD1 matches at 9 bases. CDR1 is MNHEY, CDR2 SMNVEV, per germline (reference sequence). The junction had 4 bases not matched to a gene; V was cut back by 5 bases and J by 8 bases. This CDR3 is 13 amino acids long. CDR3 coding DNA: TGTGCCAGCAGTCAGGGACAGGGAGATGAGCAGTTCTTC. Translated: CASSQGQGDEQFF.

This clone appeared many times. Other DNA sequences within the sample encode an identical CDR3. The chain combines TRBV29-1 with TRBJ2-1, with a possible D match to TRBD2 (5 bases). Germline V gives CDR1 SQVTM, CDR2 ANQGSEA. The CDR3 runs 11 residues. Trimming removed 4 bases from V and 7 bases from J, with 8 bases in between. CDR3 protein: CSVVRGNEQFF. In DNA form, the CDR3 reads TGCAGCGTTGTAAGAGGGAATGAGCAGTTCTTC.

J is TRBJ1-1 and V is TRBV7-9; D unresolved. Germline loops: CDR1 SEHNR, CDR2 FQNEAQ (reference sequence). The CDR3 has 13 residues. Trimming shortened V by 3 bases and J by 2 bases, and 7 bases separated the two germline ends. CDR3 region: CASSFAQNTEAFF. In DNA form, the CDR3 reads TGTGCCAGCAGCTTTGCCCAAAACACTGAAGCTTTCTTT. The full variable domain, with the rest looked up from reference TRBV7-9 and TRBJ1-1, is DTGVSQNPRHKITKRGQNVTFRCDPISEHNRLYWYRQTLGQGPEFLTYFQNEAQLEKSRLLSDRFSAERPKGSFSTLEIQRTEQGDSAMYLCASSFAQNTEAFFGQGTRLTVV.

The chain carries TRBV29-1 and TRBJ2-7; either TRBD1 or TRBD2 may fit D (5 bases each). This CDR3 has 12 amino acids. The V end lost 4 bases, the J end lost 6 bases, and 13 bases lay between the germline ends. Germline lookup yields CDR1 SQVTM and CDR2 ANQGSEA. CDR3 sequence reads: CSVVLVGGEQYF. In DNA, the CDR3 is TGCAGCGTTGTTTTGGTTGGGGGCGAGCAGTACTTC.

This clone was observed a single time. The chain has TRBV6-1 and TRBJ1-5; TRBD1 matches 11 bases. Trimming removed 4 bases from V and 5 bases from J; junction bases left unmatched: 4. The CDR3 contains 15 residues. Germline V gives CDR1 MNHNS, CDR2 SASEGT. The DNA for the CDR3 is TGTGCCAGCAGTGCTGGGACAGGGGGTTATCAGCCCCAGCATTTT. Its translation: CASSAGTGGYQPQHF.

This clone was seen more than once but under ten times. Other DNA sequences within the sample encode an identical CDR3. The chain recombines TRBV28 with TRBJ2-6; D not certain. The V gene lost 5 bases and the J gene lost 5 bases, with 10 bases spanning the gap. This CDR3 region has 14 residues. CDR1 MDHEN and CDR2 SYDVKM come from the germline V gene. CDR3 residues: CASSPLRRANVLTF. CDR3 DNA sequence: TGTGCCAGCAGTCCGTTACGGAGGGCCAACGTCCTGACTTTC.

Remarks on this clone: Other DNA sequences within the sample encode an identical CDR3. The V gene is TRBV28, the J gene TRBJ1-4; 7 bases match TRBD1. CDR3 length: 15 residues. Germline V CDR1 and CDR2: MDHEN, SYDVKM. J was trimmed by 6 bases and V by 6 bases; bases with no gene match: 10. The CDR3 DNA reads as TGTGCCAGCAGCCCCGGGACAGCGTGGGATGAAAAACTGTTTTTT. Its translation is CASSPGTAWDEKLFF.

The chain links TRBV5-1 to TRBJ2-7; D may be TRBD2 (6 bases). This CDR3 is built from 14 residues. Germline V lookup: CDR1 SGHRS, CDR2 YFSETQ. The germline V and J ends were trimmed by 0 bases and 4 bases, with 11 bases remaining between them. The CDR3 spells CASSLGRERYEQYF. CDR3 nucleotides: TGCGCCAGCAGCTTGGGACGGGAGCGATACGAGCAGTACTTC.

The J gene is TRBJ2-6, the V gene TRBV19; unclear D gene. Trimming cost V 3 bases and J 4 bases, with 13 bases left between them. The CDR3 sequence is 16 residues long. Per the germline V gene, CDR1 is LNHDA and CDR2 is SQIVND (reference sequence). CDR3 protein: CASSIDGRPGANVLTF. DNA for the CDR3: TGTGCCAGTAGTATTGACGGGCGGCCAGGGGCCAACGTCCTGACTTTC.

The rearrangement joins TRBV6-5 to TRBJ1-4, with TRBD1 identical over 8 bases. CDR3 length equals 14 residues. CDR1 is MNHEY, CDR2 SVGAGI, per germline. V trimming: 7 bases; J trimming: 6 bases; junction bases outside the gene matches: 7. The CDR3 loop is CASKPRQGYEKLFF. The CDR3 DNA reads as TGTGCCAGCAAACCCAGACAGGGGTATGAAAAACTGTTTTTT.

This sequence joins TRBV6-5 and TRBJ2-7; 9 positions match TRBD2. The V gene's germline CDR1 is MNHEY and CDR2 SVGAGI. Germline trimming cut 5 bases from V and 6 bases from J; bases unmatched to any gene: 11. This CDR3 has 15 residues. DNA for the CDR3: TGTGCCAGCAGTCCCGGTAGTAGCGGGAGTAGCGAGCAGTACTTC. Translating it yields CASSPGSSGSSEQYF.

V gene TRBV19 combines with J gene TRBJ1-3; D ambiguous. V dropped 4 bases and J dropped 7 bases, with 8 bases sitting between them. CDR1 is LNHDA, CDR2 SQIVND, per germline (reference sequence). The CDR3 consists of 12 residues. CDR3 DNA sequence: TGTGCCAGTAGTACCCAACGCAACACCATATATTTT. It encodes CASSTQRNTIYF.

This clone was seen repeatedly, ten times or more. This chain links TRBV7-2 with TRBJ2-7, with no clear D. CDR1 and CDR2 from the germline V gene are SGHTA and FQGNSA. This CDR3 is 14 amino acids long. Trimming stripped 1 base from V and 2 bases from J, with 9 bases between. The CDR3 bases are TGTGCCAGCAGCTTAGGCCCTGAGACCTACGAGCAGTACTTC. This encodes CASSLGPETYEQYF.

This clone came up a few times. The V gene is TRBV30, the J gene TRBJ1-1; D gene unclear. Germline values: CDR1 GTSNPN, CDR2 SVGIG (reference sequence). This CDR3 has 12 residues. With 8 bases removed from V and 1 base from J, the gap between germline ends came to 11 bases. This CDR3 is CAADGTNTEAFF. The CDR3 nucleotides are TGTGCCGCGGACGGAACGAACACTGAAGCTTTCTTT. Variable domain in full (rest from reference TRBV30 and TRBJ1-1): SQTIHQWPATLVQPVGSPLSLECTVEGTSNPNLYWYRQAAGRGLQLLFYSVGIGQISSEVPQNLSASRPQDRQFILSSKKLLLSDSGFYLCAADGTNTEAFFGQGTRLTVV.

The rearrangement links TRBV7-3 to TRBJ2-1; TRBD2 is a possible D gene (5 bases). The CDR3 runs to 15 residues. The V gene lost 1 base and the J gene lost 1 base, with 8 bases spanning the gap. The V gene's germline CDR1 is SGHTA and CDR2 FQGTGA. The CDR3 region has the DNA TGTGCCAGCAGCTTAAAGGCGGGTTCCTACAATGAGCAGTTCTTC. This sequence encodes CASSLKAGSYNEQFF.

This clone appeared a single time. The chain couples TRBV9 to TRBJ2-5; 8 nucleotides agree with TRBD2. Germline trimming cut 4 bases from V and 5 bases from J; bases unmatched to any gene: 10. The CDR3 has 15 residues. Germline values: CDR1 SGDLS, CDR2 YYNGEE. The chain's CDR3 is CASSPSSGGGETQYF. Written as DNA, the CDR3 is TGTGCCAGCAGCCCCAGTTCGGGAGGGGGGGAGACCCAGTACTTC.

The V call is TRBV28, the J call TRBJ2-7, with 12 bases matching TRBD1. V lost 7 bases to trimming and J lost 9 bases; unmatched junction nucleotides: 10. The CDR3 covers 14 residues. From germline, CDR1 is MDHEN and CDR2 SYDVKM. The CDR3 loop is CASNRLGTGGVQYF. The CDR3 DNA follows: TGTGCCAGCAACCGTCTTGGGACAGGGGGCGTGCAGTACTTC.

V gene TRBV27 combines with J gene TRBJ2-1; 8 nucleotides agree with TRBD2. The CDR3 runs to 15 residues. V lost 3 bases and J lost 1; bases outside the gene matches: 2. Germline V gives CDR1 MNHEY, CDR2 SMNVEV (reference sequence). DNA for the CDR3: TGTGCCAGCAGTTTTACTAGCGGATCCTACAATGAGCAGTTCTTC. The encoded protein is CASSFTSGSYNEQFF.

Many counts were recorded for this clone. This chain links TRBV10-3 with TRBJ1-1; D remains unclear. Trimming took 2 bases from V and 1 from J, leaving 11 bases between them. CDR1 is ENHRY and CDR2 is SYGVKD in the germline V gene. The CDR3 consists of 15 residues. The CDR3 sequence: CAISEPRRSNTEAFF. The DNA of the CDR3 is TGTGCCATCAGTGAGCCGAGACGGTCGAACACTGAAGCTTTCTTT.

V and J are TRBV19 and TRBJ2-1; 7 nucleotides align to TRBD2. V was clipped by 4 bases and J by 6 bases; unmatched bases: 6. This CDR3 region has 14 residues. CDR1 and CDR2 from the germline V gene are LNHDA and SQIVND (reference sequence). This chain's CDR3 is CASSTRTSVNEQFF. For the CDR3, the DNA is TGTGCCAGTAGTACCCGAACTAGCGTCAATGAGCAGTTCTTC.